This TCR beta chain was documented in a study of response to subunit inactivated influenza vaccine. This clonotype has just a few counts. What it recognizes is unknown. Points from the study as a whole: Few additional T cells are recruited per seasonal influenza vaccination, authors suggested.

Via MiXCR, TCRdb re-called the RT-PCR reads, giving one row per CDR3 protein. This sample has 650,000 to 800,000 distinct CDR3 sequences, with roughly 13% found just once. Germline V gene lookup returns CDR1 SNHLY and CDR2 FYNNEI. This CDR3 is 15 amino acids long. V was clipped by 1 base and J by 3 bases, with 9 bases between them. The chain carries TRBV2 and TRBJ2-2; D uncertain. This clonotype originated in a man aged 45-65 years who received an inactivated influenza vaccine. Here the sequenced sample was PBMCs from blood, taken around 14 days before vaccination. DNA for the CDR3: TGTGCCAGCAGTGAAGTCGGCAGATACACCGGGGAGCTGTTTTTT. Translation: CASSEVGRYTGELFF.